The 9 T cell receptor beta chains below were found in one sample sequenced in a study of cytomegalovirus exposure and HLA in healthy donors. Produced via immunoSEQ multiplex PCR; TCRdb's table is partial and in-frame only. The sample consists of about 180,000 clones, about 85% of them appearing once. The sample was PBMCs. Receptors originate from a man aged 18 to 35 in good health and CMV-seropositive.

The rearrangement uses TRBV29-1 and TRBJ2-5; possibly TRBD1 for D (6 bases). V was clipped by 2 bases and J by 5 bases, with 9 bases between them. This CDR3 region has 12 residues. Germline loops: CDR1 SQVTM, CDR2 ANQGSEA. The CDR3 reads CSVERGSETQYF. CDR3 DNA sequence: TGCAGCGTTGAAAGGGGGAGTGAGACCCAGTACTTC. The complete variable domain, with remaining parts taken from reference TRBV29-1 and TRBJ2-5, reads SAVISQKPSRDICQRGTSLTIQCQVDSQVTMMFWYRQQPGQSLTLIATANQGSEATYESGFVIDKFPISRPNLTFSTLTVSNMSPEDSSIYLCSVERGSETQYFGPGTRLLVL.

This clone was picked up one time. The CDR3 region has the DNA TGTGCCAGCAGCGTACAGGGGGCCGGGGAGCTGTTTTTT. This encodes CASSVQGAGELFF. This rearrangement joins TRBV7-3 to TRBJ2-2; 8 bases match TRBD1. CDR3 length: 13 amino acids. The V segment lost 5 bases and the J segment 6 bases; nucleotides outside the gene matches: 2. From germline, CDR1 is SGHTA and CDR2 FQGTGA.

The chain combines TRBV5-1 with TRBJ2-5; D is possibly TRBD2 (6 bases). Looked up from germline, CDR1 is SGHRS and CDR2 is YFSETQ. Trimming removed 0 bases from V and 3 bases from J, with 9 bases in between. The CDR3 is made up of 14 amino acids. CDR3 amino acids: CASSLDPGEETQYF. The DNA for the CDR3 is TGCGCCAGCAGCTTGGATCCGGGAGAAGAGACCCAGTACTTC.

The chain has TRBV6-5 and TRBJ1-1; the match to TRBD1 covers 8 bases. Germline V gives CDR1 MNHEY, CDR2 SVGAGI. This CDR3 contains 15 residues. Trimming took 6 bases from V and 4 from J; bases not matched to a gene: 10. The CDR3 sequence is CASRLGLGTGTEAFF. The CDR3 DNA reads TGTGCCAGCAGGCTAGGACTTGGGACAGGCACTGAAGCTTTCTTT.

V is TRBV7-9 and J is TRBJ1-1; perhaps TRBD1 as D (5 bases). Germline V gives CDR1 SEHNR, CDR2 FQNEAQ (reference sequence). V gave up 1 base and J gave up 1 base, with 10 bases separating them. The CDR3 covers 15 residues. In nucleotides, the CDR3 is TGTGCCAGCAGCTTAGGCCAGGGCGCGAACACTGAAGCTTTCTTT. Protein product: CASSLGQGANTEAFF.

This sequence joins TRBV11-2 and TRBJ1-6; 8 bases are a match to TRBD1. CDR1 SGHAT and CDR2 FQNNGV come from the germline V gene. This CDR3 has 13 residues. V lost 7 bases and J lost 7; bases outside the gene matches: 3. The CDR3 protein is CASTRDRNSPLHF. DNA of the CDR3: TGTGCCAGCACCCGGGACAGGAATTCACCCCTCCACTTT.

The chain recombines TRBV30 with TRBJ2-3, with TRBD2 matching 12 bases. Per germline, CDR1 GTSNPN and CDR2 SVGIG (reference sequence). The V segment lost 1 base and the J segment 6 bases; nucleotides outside the gene matches: 5. This CDR3 has 15 amino acids. This CDR3 reads CAWSALAGGPDTQYF. In DNA, the CDR3 is TGTGCCTGGAGTGCCCTAGCGGGAGGGCCGGATACGCAGTATTTT. The complete variable domain, with remaining parts taken from reference TRBV30 and TRBJ2-3, reads SQTIHQWPATLVQPVGSPLSLECTVEGTSNPNLYWYRQAAGRGLQLLFYSVGIGQISSEVPQNLSASRPQDRQFILSSKKLLLSDSGFYLCAWSALAGGPDTQYFGPGTRLTVL.

The chain uses TRBV28 and TRBJ2-2, with 7 positions matching TRBD1. V gave up 5 bases and J gave up 7 bases; unmatched junction bases: 10. The CDR3 spans 15 residues. CDR1 MDHEN and CDR2 SYDVKM come from the germline V gene. The CDR3 loop reads CASSPPGGMIGELFF. The CDR3, as DNA: TGTGCCAGCAGTCCCCCAGGGGGTATGATCGGGGAGCTGTTTTTT.

The chain recombines TRBV11-3 with TRBJ1-1, with a possible D match to TRBD1 (5 bases). The germline CDR1 and CDR2 sequences are SGHNT and YENEEA. This CDR3 region has 13 residues. The ends were cut back, 9 bases at V and 1 base at J, with 12 bases in the middle. The CDR3 DNA sequence: TGTGCCAGTACCGACAGACAGAACACTGAAGCTTTCTTT. Translating it yields CASTDRQNTEAFF.